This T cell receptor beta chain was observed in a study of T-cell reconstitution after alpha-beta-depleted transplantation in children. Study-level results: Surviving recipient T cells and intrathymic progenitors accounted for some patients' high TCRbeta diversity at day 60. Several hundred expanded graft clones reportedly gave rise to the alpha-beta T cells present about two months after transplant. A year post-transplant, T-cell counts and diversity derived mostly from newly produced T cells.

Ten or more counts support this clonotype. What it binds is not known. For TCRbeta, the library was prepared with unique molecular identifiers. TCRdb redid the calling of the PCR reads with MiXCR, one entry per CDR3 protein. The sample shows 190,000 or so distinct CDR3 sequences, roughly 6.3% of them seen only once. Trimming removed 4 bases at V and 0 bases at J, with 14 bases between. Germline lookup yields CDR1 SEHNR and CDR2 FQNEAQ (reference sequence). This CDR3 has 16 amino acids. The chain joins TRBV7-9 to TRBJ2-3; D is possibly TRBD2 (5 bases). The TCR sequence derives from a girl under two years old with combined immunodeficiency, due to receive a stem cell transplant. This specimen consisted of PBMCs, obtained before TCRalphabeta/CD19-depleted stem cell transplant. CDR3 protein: CASSWVAGYSTDTQYF. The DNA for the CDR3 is TGTGCCAGCAGCTGGGTCGCGGGTTACAGCACAGATACGCAGTATTTT.